The TCR beta chain under discussion was sequenced for a study of Graves' ophthalmopathy and Graves' hyperthyroidism. Study in general: Absence of ophthalmopathy within 18 months of follow-up defined stable hyperthyroidism. Broader study findings: Most thyroid clonotypes expanded beyond 0.001 frequency were also found in blood.

Investigators amplified TCR beta CDR3 regions from RNA transcripts. Following a first-round RT-PCR that used HTBI primers, a second-round multiplex PCR was carried out. TCRdb re-derived calls from the multiplex PCR reads in MiXCR, one entry per CDR3 protein. Among about 1.1 million distinct CDR3 sequences listed, around a third were seen once. This clonotype was seen ten or more times. Its matching antigen is unknown. Patients in the hyperthyroidism group, adults aged 18 to 65, were newly diagnosed, under 2 months' duration. The material sequenced was peripheral blood or thyroid tissue (not recorded which). This TCR came from an adult man with Graves' hyperthyroidism.

The CDR3 DNA follows: TGTGCCAGCAGCTTACACGGACAGGGGATCAATGAAAAACTGTTTTTT. It codes for CASSLHGQGINEKLFF. The chain carries TRBV7-8 and TRBJ1-4; 9 nucleotides agree with TRBD1. This CDR3 comprises 16 residues. The germline gives CDR1 SGHVS, CDR2 FQNEAQ. V dropped 2 bases and J dropped 5; count of bases not matched to a gene: 6.